A single sample gave rise to the 28 T cell receptor beta chains below, sequenced in a study of T cells after posttransplantation cyclophosphamide. The table came from immunoSEQ multiplex PCR; TCRdb's copy has only in-frame clones and leaves some out. This sample comprises more than 35,000 clones, none seen once only. Sequenced sample: PBMCs. Source of these receptors: a man aged 50 to 60 in good health, CMV-negative, and a related stem cell transplant donor.

Ten or more counts support this clone. This sequence joins TRBV7-3 and TRBJ2-7; D not certain. Trimming took off 5 bases at V and 1 base at J, with 12 bases between the two ends. The CDR3 has 14 amino acids. Germline loops: CDR1 SGHTA, CDR2 FQGTGA. The CDR3 spells CASSLKPGSYEQYF. The CDR3, as DNA: TGTGCCAGCAGCCTCAAACCAGGATCCTACGAGCAGTACTTC.

The genes are TRBV7-2 and TRBJ2-5; possible D gene TRBD2, 5 bases. The DNA end lines up better with TRBJ2-7; the J call may be wrong. Germline-derived CDR1 and CDR2 are SGHTA and FQGNSA. The CDR3 runs to 13 residues. The CDR3 protein is CASSPGLSLEQYF. The CDR3 nucleotides are TGTGCCAGCAGCCCCGGACTGTCTCTCGAGCAGTACTTC.

This clone showed up many times. The chain has TRBV7-3 and TRBJ2-1; 9 bases agree with TRBD2. Germline V gives CDR1 SGHTA, CDR2 FQGTGA. V lost 4 bases and J lost 2; bases outside the gene matches: 3. This CDR3 contains 15 residues. The CDR3 here is CASSSLAGAYNEQFF. The DNA for the CDR3 is TGTGCCAGCAGCTCCTTAGCGGGGGCCTACAATGAGCAGTTCTTC.

This clone was observed at least ten times. V usage is TRBV11-2 and J usage is TRBJ2-7, with TRBD2 matching over 9 bases. The CDR3 is 16 amino acids. Germline loops: CDR1 SGHAT, CDR2 FQNNGV. With 5 bases clipped from V and 1 base from J, the junction kept 9 bases outside the gene matches. CDR3 sequence: CASSPLRREGSYEQYF. The CDR3 DNA is TGTGCCAGCAGCCCTCTTAGGCGGGAGGGATCCTACGAGCAGTACTTC.

This clone was counted ten times or more. This chain links TRBV6-5 with TRBJ1-5; 7 bases are a match to TRBD1. The CDR3 sequence is 15 residues long. Germline V lookup: CDR1 MNHEY, CDR2 SVGAGI. V lost 0 bases to trimming and J lost 1 base; unmatched junction nucleotides: 0. The CDR3 region has the DNA TGTGCCAGCAGTTACTCGGGACAGAGCAATCAGCCCCAGCATTTT. Its translation: CASSYSGQSNQPQHF.

This clone was observed many times. The chain combines TRBV9 with TRBJ1-1, with D possibly being TRBD1 (6 bases). V was clipped by 0 bases and J by 5 bases, with 11 bases between them. Germline V gene lookup returns CDR1 SGDLS and CDR2 YYNGEE. The CDR3 spans 14 residues. CDR3 sequence (DNA): TGTGCCAGCAGCGTAGGTCCAGGGGAAACTGAAGCTTTCTTT. Its translation: CASSVGPGETEAFF.

In this sample, this clone turned up many times. The chain has TRBV5-6 and TRBJ2-3, with TRBD2 matching over 8 bases. Losses at the gene ends were 7 bases for V and 5 bases for J; bases not matched to a gene: 18. Germline V gene data show CDR1 as SGHDT and CDR2 as YYEEEE. This CDR3 is built from 17 residues. The CDR3 is CASASLGLAGPRDTQYF. In nucleotides, the CDR3 is TGTGCCAGCGCCTCCCTGGGCCTAGCGGGCCCCCGAGATACGCAGTATTTT. Combining the CDR3 with reference TRBV5-6 and TRBJ2-3 gives the whole variable domain DAGVTQSPTHLIKTRGQQVTLRCSPKSGHDTVSWYQQALGQGPQFIFQYYEEEERQRGNFPDRFSGHQFPNYSSELNVNALLLGDSALYLCASASLGLAGPRDTQYFGPGTRLTVL.

This clone was found many times. The chain has TRBV6-6 and TRBJ2-3, with TRBD2 matching 7 bases. V gave up 7 bases and J gave up 4 bases; unmatched junction bases: 5. Germline CDR1 MNHNY, CDR2 SVGAGI (reference sequence). This CDR3 is 13 amino acids long. The CDR3 is CASTPAGADTQYF. The CDR3 DNA reads TGTGCCAGCACCCCCGCGGGGGCAGATACGCAGTATTTT.

The sample holds a few counts of this clone. The chain uses TRBV27 and TRBJ2-3; 9 bases align to TRBD2. The V gene's germline CDR1 is MNHEY and CDR2 SMNVEV (reference sequence). Losses at the gene ends were 6 bases for V and 2 bases for J; bases not matched to a gene: 6. The CDR3 has 15 amino acids. In DNA, the CDR3 is TGTGCCAGCAGGGGCCTAGCGGGGAACACAGATACGCAGTATTTT. As protein: CASRGLAGNTDTQYF.

This clone has ten or more counts. The rearrangement joins TRBV5-1 to TRBJ2-1, with 8 positions matching TRBD2. Per the germline V gene, CDR1 is SGHRS and CDR2 is YFSETQ. This CDR3 region has 14 residues. The junction had 10 bases not matched to a gene; V was cut back by 4 bases and J by 10 bases. The CDR3: CASSPGGGFDEQFF. As DNA, the CDR3 is TGCGCCAGCAGCCCGGGGGGGGGCTTCGACGAGCAGTTCTTC.

This clone was observed many times. The chain is built from TRBV7-9 and TRBJ1-2; TRBD1 might be the D (6 bases). The germline V and J ends were trimmed by 1 base and 12 bases, with 12 bases remaining between them. Germline lookup yields CDR1 SEHNR and CDR2 FQNEAQ (reference sequence). This CDR3 region has 12 residues. In DNA, the CDR3 is TGTGCCAGCAGCTTAGGGGACACCCGAAACACCTTC. Its translation is CASSLGDTRNTF.

V usage is TRBV9 and J usage is TRBJ2-2, with TRBD2 as a possible D gene (5 bases). Germline assignment: CDR1 SGDLS and CDR2 YYNGEE. CDR3 length: 15 residues. The V and J ends lost 0 bases and 4 bases respectively, with 10 bases between them. CDR3 region: CASSVGKGSTGELFF. DNA for the CDR3: TGTGCCAGCAGCGTAGGTAAAGGGAGCACCGGGGAGCTGTTTTTT. The full variable domain, its missing parts supplied by reference TRBV9 and TRBJ2-2, is DSGVTQTPKHLITATGQRVTLRCSPRSGDLSVYWYQQSLDQGLQFLIQYYNGEERAKGNILERFSAQQFPDLHSELNLSSLELGDSALYFCASSVGKGSTGELFFGEGSRLTVL.

This clone was seen only a few times. The chain has TRBV27 and TRBJ2-1; 7 positions match TRBD2. This CDR3 spans 15 amino acids. Germline CDR1 reads MNHEY; CDR2 reads SMNVEV (reference sequence). V lost 3 bases, J lost 4 bases, and 6 bases stayed unmatched. CDR3 coding DNA: TGTGCCAGCAGTTTGAGTCTAGCGGCATACAATGAGCAGTTCTTC. The encoded protein is CASSLSLAAYNEQFF.

This clone was seen ten or more times. The chain has TRBV19 and TRBJ1-2; possible D gene TRBD1, 6 bases. This CDR3 comprises 16 residues. Germline CDR1 and CDR2: LNHDA and SQIVND (reference sequence). Trimming took 5 bases from V and 6 from J, leaving 22 bases between them. Here the CDR3 reads CASSLRTEQKRHGYTF. The CDR3 DNA sequence: TGTGCCAGTAGTCTTAGGACAGAACAAAAACGCCATGGCTACACCTTC.

This clone was counted ten times or more. The chain is built from TRBV11-2 and TRBJ1-3; D gene unclear. The V gene's germline CDR1 is SGHAT and CDR2 FQNNGV. V was shortened by 4 bases and J by 2 bases, with 6 bases between the two germline ends. The CDR3 runs 13 residues. The CDR3 loop is CASSSNPGNTIYF. In nucleotides, the CDR3 is TGTGCCAGCAGCTCCAATCCTGGAAACACCATATATTTT.

The chain employs TRBV5-1 and TRBJ2-7; 7 nucleotides match TRBD1. Germline V gene sequence: CDR1 SGHRS, CDR2 YFSETQ. The CDR3 consists of 15 residues. V was clipped by 4 bases and J by 6 bases; unmatched bases: 13. The DNA for the CDR3 is TGCGCCAGCAGCGTGGGGACAGCTGGGTCCAGCGAGCAGTACTTC. Translated, it gives CASSVGTAGSSEQYF.

This clone came up many times. The chain links TRBV4-1 to TRBJ1-1; D uncertain. The germline CDR1 and CDR2 sequences are MGHRA and YSYEKL. V gave up 6 bases and J gave up 2 bases, with 16 bases separating them. The CDR3 loop spans 15 amino acids. This chain's CDR3 is CASSPNAQPNTEAFF. The CDR3 region has the DNA TGCGCCAGCAGTCCCAATGCACAGCCAAACACTGAAGCTTTCTTT.

This clone was seen at least ten times. The gene calls are TRBV27 and TRBJ2-1; unclear D gene. Germline lookup yields CDR1 MNHEY and CDR2 SMNVEV (reference sequence). This CDR3 has 13 residues. V was pared by 6 bases and J by 3 bases, with 9 bases between. The CDR3 region is CASSLTGYNEQFF. DNA of the CDR3: TGTGCCAGCAGCCTGACTGGCTACAATGAGCAGTTCTTC.

In its sample, this clone was seen many times. The V gene is TRBV6-1, the J gene TRBJ2-5; D might be TRBD1 (6 bases). Germline loops: CDR1 MNHNS, CDR2 SASEGT. Trimming took off 7 bases at V and 4 bases at J, with 16 bases between the two ends. This CDR3 is 14 amino acids long. The CDR3: CASNTQGGIETQYF. CDR3 sequence (DNA): TGTGCCAGCAATACACAAGGGGGTATAGAGACCCAGTACTTC.

This clone appeared many times. The chain links TRBV7-6 to TRBJ2-3; 9 positions match TRBD2. V lost 1 base to trimming and J lost 0 bases; unmatched junction nucleotides: 8. Germline-derived CDR1 and CDR2 are SGHVS and FNYEAQ. This CDR3 has 18 amino acids. CDR3 nucleotides: TGTGCCAGCAGCTTAGGAGCGGGGGGACCGTATAGCACAGATACGCAGTATTTT. This gives the protein CASSLGAGGPYSTDTQYF.

The V gene is TRBV10-3, the J gene TRBJ2-5, with 7 bases identical to TRBD2. The closer fit of TRBJ2-7 to the DNA end suggests the J call may be wrong. CDR1 is ENHRY, CDR2 SYGVKD, per germline. The CDR3 sequence is 13 residues long. This chain's CDR3 is CASGLGGSYEQYF. Here the CDR3 DNA reads TGTGCCTCCGGGTTGGGCGGGAGTTACGAGCAGTACTTC.

This clone was found many times. This chain links TRBV10-1 with TRBJ1-1; D is undetermined. The germline gives CDR1 WNHNN, CDR2 SYGVQD (reference sequence). The CDR3 has 14 amino acids. The V end lost 6 bases, the J end lost 5 bases, and 16 bases lay between the germline ends. In nucleotides, the CDR3 is TGCGCCAGCAGAACTTTCTTCAGCGGAACTGAAGCTTTCTTT. Amino acid sequence: CASRTFFSGTEAFF.

Ten or more counts support this clone. The rearrangement joins TRBV28 to TRBJ1-4, with a weak D call TRBD1 (5 bases). With 5 bases removed from V and 5 bases from J, the gap between germline ends came to 15 bases. The CDR3 sequence is 15 residues long. Germline loops: CDR1 MDHEN, CDR2 SYDVKM. The CDR3 sequence: CASSPLGQGNEKLFF. The CDR3 DNA reads as TGTGCCAGCAGTCCTTTAGGGCAGGGAAATGAAAAACTGTTTTTT.

This clone was seen ten or more times. The chain couples TRBV5-1 to TRBJ1-1; D not resolved. CDR1 is SGHRS, CDR2 YFSETQ, per germline. The CDR3 has 14 residues. The germline V and J ends were trimmed by 4 bases and 0 bases, with 10 bases remaining between them. The CDR3, as DNA: TGCGCCAGCAGCCTAGAATACATGAACACTGAAGCTTTCTTT. Translated: CASSLEYMNTEAFF.

This clone was seen repeatedly, ten times or more. The V and J genes are TRBV18 and TRBJ2-7; 11 bases fit TRBD2. The V gene end was trimmed by 3 bases and the J gene end by 2 bases; junction bases not matched to a gene: 9. The CDR3 length is 17 residues. The germline V gene encodes CDR1 KGHSH and CDR2 LQKENI. CDR3 sequence reads: CASSPFGLAGGTYEQYF. In DNA, the CDR3 is TGTGCCAGCTCACCTTTCGGACTAGCGGGTGGAACCTACGAGCAGTACTTC. Using reference TRBV18 and TRBJ2-7 for the parts outside the CDR3, the full variable domain is NAGVMQNPRHLVRRRGQEARLRCSPMKGHSHVYWYRQLPEEGLKFMVYLQKENIIDESGMPKERFSAEFPKEGPSILRIQQVVRGDSAAYFCASSPFGLAGGTYEQYFGPGTRLTVT.

This clone was counted only a few times. The gene calls are TRBV5-4 and TRBJ2-5; 7 bases agree with TRBD1. With V trimmed by 1 base and J by 5 bases, 8 bases remained unmatched. CDR3 length: 15 residues. Germline V gives CDR1 SGHNT, CDR2 YYREEE (reference sequence). The CDR3 region has the DNA TGTGCCAGCAGCTTGAACACAGGGGCGTGGGAGACCCAGTACTTC. Translating gives CASSLNTGAWETQYF.

This clone has a handful of counts. The V call is TRBV10-3, the J call TRBJ1-5, with TRBD1 matching over 7 bases. V shed 2 bases and J 4 bases; nucleotides not matched to a gene: 5. This CDR3 comprises 15 residues. The V gene's germline CDR1 is ENHRY and CDR2 SYGVKD. This chain's CDR3 is CAISEGQARNQPQHF. The CDR3 DNA reads as TGTGCCATCAGTGAGGGACAGGCAAGAAATCAGCCCCAGCATTTT.

The sample holds many counts of this clone. The V call is TRBV4-1, the J call TRBJ2-7; D ambiguous. The V gene's germline CDR1 is MGHRA and CDR2 YSYEKL. The CDR3 spans 17 residues. The V and J ends lost 1 base and 0 bases respectively, with 16 bases between them. In DNA, the CDR3 is TGCGCCAGCAGCCAAGCACCTCGAAGACTGCGCTCCTACGAGCAGTACTTC. This translates into CASSQAPRRLRSYEQYF.